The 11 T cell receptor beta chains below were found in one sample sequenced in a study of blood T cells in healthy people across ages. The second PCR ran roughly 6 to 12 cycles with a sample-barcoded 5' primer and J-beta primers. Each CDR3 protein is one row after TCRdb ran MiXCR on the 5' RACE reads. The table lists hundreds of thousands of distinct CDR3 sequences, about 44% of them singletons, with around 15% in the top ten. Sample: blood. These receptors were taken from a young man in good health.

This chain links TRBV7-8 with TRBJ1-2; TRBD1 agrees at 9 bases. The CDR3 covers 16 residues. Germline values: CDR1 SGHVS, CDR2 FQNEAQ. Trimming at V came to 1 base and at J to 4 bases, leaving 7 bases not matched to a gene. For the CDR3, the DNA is TGTGCCAGCAGCTTAGGACGAGGACAGGGGCCCTATGGCTACACCTTC. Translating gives CASSLGRGQGPYGYTF.

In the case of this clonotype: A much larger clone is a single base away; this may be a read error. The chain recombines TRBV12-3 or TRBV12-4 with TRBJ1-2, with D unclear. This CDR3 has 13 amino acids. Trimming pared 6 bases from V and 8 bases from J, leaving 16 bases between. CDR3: CASSRGRVGGYTF. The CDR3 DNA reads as TGTGCCAGCAGCCGAGGCCGGGTCGGGGGCTACACCTTC.

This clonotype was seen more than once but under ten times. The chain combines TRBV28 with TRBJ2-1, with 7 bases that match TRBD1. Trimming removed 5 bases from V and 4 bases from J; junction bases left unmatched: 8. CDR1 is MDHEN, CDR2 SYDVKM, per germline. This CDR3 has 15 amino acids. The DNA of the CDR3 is TGTGCCAGCAGTCTAGACAGGGACCCTTACAATGAGCAGTTCTTC. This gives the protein CASSLDRDPYNEQFF.

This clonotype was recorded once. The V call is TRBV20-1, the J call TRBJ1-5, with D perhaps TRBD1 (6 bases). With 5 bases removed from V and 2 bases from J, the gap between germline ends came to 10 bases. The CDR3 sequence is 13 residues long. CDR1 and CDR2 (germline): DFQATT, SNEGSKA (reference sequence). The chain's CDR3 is CSAGDNGNQPQHF. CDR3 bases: TGCAGTGCTGGGGACAATGGCAATCAGCCCCAGCATTTT.

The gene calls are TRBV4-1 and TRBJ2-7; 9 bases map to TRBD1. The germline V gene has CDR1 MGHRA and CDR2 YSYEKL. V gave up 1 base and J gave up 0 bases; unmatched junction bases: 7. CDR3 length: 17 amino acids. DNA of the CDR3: TGCGCCAGCAGCCAAGTGTTCGGGACAGGGACCTCCTACGAGCAGTACTTC. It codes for CASSQVFGTGTSYEQYF.

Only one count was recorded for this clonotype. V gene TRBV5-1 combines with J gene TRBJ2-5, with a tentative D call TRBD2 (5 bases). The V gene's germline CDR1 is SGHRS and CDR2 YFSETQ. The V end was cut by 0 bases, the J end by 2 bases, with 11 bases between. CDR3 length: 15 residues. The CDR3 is CASSLARTRQETQYF. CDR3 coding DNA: TGCGCCAGCAGCTTGGCCCGGACTCGACAAGAGACCCAGTACTTC.

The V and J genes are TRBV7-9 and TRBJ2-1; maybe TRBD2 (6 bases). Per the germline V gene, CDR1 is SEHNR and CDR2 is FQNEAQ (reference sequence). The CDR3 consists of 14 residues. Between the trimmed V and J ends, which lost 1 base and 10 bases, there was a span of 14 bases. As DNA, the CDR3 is TGTGCCAGCAGCTTAGGGGACTTACGTTTGGAGCAGTTCTTC. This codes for CASSLGDLRLEQFF. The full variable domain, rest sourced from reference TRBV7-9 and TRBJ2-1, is DTGVSQNPRHKITKRGQNVTFRCDPISEHNRLYWYRQTLGQGPEFLTYFQNEAQLEKSRLLSDRFSAERPKGSFSTLEIQRTEQGDSAMYLCASSLGDLRLEQFFGPGTRLTVL.

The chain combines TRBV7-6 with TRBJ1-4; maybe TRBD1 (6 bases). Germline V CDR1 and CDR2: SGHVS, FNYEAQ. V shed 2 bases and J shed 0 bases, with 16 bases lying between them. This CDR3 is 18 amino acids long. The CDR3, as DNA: TGTGCCAGCAGCTTAAGTGTTGGGGGCGCCGCAACTAATGAAAAACTGTTTTTT. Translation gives CASSLSVGGAATNEKLFF.

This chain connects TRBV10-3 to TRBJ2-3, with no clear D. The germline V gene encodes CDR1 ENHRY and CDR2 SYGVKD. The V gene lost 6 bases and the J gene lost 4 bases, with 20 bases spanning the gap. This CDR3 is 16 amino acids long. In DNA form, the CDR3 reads TGTGCCATCAGAGACCACGCGCAATACAACGCAGATACGCAGTATTTT. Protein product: CAIRDHAQYNADTQYF.

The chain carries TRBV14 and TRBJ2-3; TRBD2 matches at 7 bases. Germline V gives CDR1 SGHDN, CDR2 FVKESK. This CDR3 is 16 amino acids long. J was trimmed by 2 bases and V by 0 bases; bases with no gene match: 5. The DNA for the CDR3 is TGTGCCAGCAGCCAAGATTACGGGGGGTACACAGATACGCAGTATTTT. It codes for CASSQDYGGYTDTQYF.

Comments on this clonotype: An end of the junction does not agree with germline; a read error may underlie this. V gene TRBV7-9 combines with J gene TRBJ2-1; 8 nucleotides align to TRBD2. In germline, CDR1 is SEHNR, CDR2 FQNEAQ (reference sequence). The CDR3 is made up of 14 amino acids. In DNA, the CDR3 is TGTACCAGCAGCCTCTCGGGGGGGATCAATGAGCAGTTCTTC. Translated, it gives CTSSLSGGINEQFF.